The rows below give T cell receptor beta chains drawn from one sample of a study of blood T cell repertoires in COVID-19. Clones were read by immunoSEQ multiplex PCR, and TCRdb kept only the in-frame ones, dropping some. The repertoire holds about 480,000 clones, with roughly 90% as singletons. The material sequenced was PBMCs or T cells enriched from blood (not recorded which). These receptors originate from a woman in her forties who had recovered from COVID-19. Each CDR3 is given with its conserved first and last residue. The D gene is left open where the match is weak. Part of the rows lack a size; the others show once, few, many or a class for expanded clones.

DNA,CDR3,V,size,D,J
TGTGCCAGTAGTAACCAGGGCGCTCAGCCCCAGCATTTT,CASSNQGAQPQHF,TRBV19,once,NA,TRBJ1-5
TGTGCCAGCTCACCTTTCCGGGACAACCCCACAGATACGCAGTATTTT,CASSPFRDNPTDTQYF,TRBV18,NA,NA,TRBJ2-3
TGCAGCGTGGCGTTAGCGGGAGTCACAGATACGCAGTATTTT,CSVALAGVTDTQYF,TRBV29-1,NA,TRBD2,TRBJ2-3
TGTGCCAGCAGCTTAGTACCACGGAGCAACACTGAAGCTTTCTTT,CASSLVPRSNTEAFF,TRBV7-9,once,NA,TRBJ1-1
TGTGCCAGCAATAGCCTCCAAGAGACCCAGTACTTC,CASNSLQETQYF,TRBV12-3/TRBV12-4,NA,NA,TRBJ2-5
TGTGCCAGCAAAAGGACTAGCGGGAGGGGCAATGAGCAGTTCTTC,CASKRTSGRGNEQFF,TRBV21-1,NA,NA,TRBJ2-1
TGTGCCAGCGACACTAGAAGGTGGGGCACTGAAGCTTTCTTT,CASDTRRWGTEAFF,TRBV3-1/TRBV3-2,NA,NA,TRBJ1-1
TGTGCCAGCAGTTTTCAACCCGCGGCGGGGGCAGATACGCAGTATTTT,CASSFQPAAGADTQYF,TRBV27,NA,TRBD2,TRBJ2-3
TGTGCCAGCAGCTTAGTCACGGGTCGGGATGTTGGCTACACCTTC,CASSLVTGRDVGYTF,TRBV7-6,NA,NA,TRBJ1-2
TGCGCCAGCAGCAAACTAGCGTCACAATACAATGAGCAGTTCTTC,CASSKLASQYNEQFF,TRBV10-2,NA,TRBD2,TRBJ2-1
TGTGCCAGCAGTTTAGGTTACACAGATACGCAGTATTTT,CASSLGYTDTQYF,TRBV12-3/TRBV12-4,NA,NA,TRBJ2-3
TGTGCCAGCAGTTCGCGGGGTTATAGCAATCAGCCCCAGCATTTT,CASSSRGYSNQPQHF,TRBV6-5,NA,NA,TRBJ1-5
TGTGCCAGCTCACCAGTAACAGGGGGCCCAGATGAGAACACTGAAGCTTTCTTT,CASSPVTGGPDENTEAFF,TRBV18,once,TRBD1,TRBJ1-1
TGTGCCAGCAGTTTTCTGCAGGGTCGGTACGAGCAGTACTTC,CASSFLQGRYEQYF,TRBV27,NA,NA,TRBJ2-7
TGTGCCTGCAACAGGTACCCGGGCTACGAGCAGTACTTC,CACNRYPGYEQYF,TRBV30,NA,NA,TRBJ2-7
TGTGCCAGCAGCTTGGGACAGGGGGTAGTAGCGGTCCAAGAGACCCAGTACTTC,CASSLGQGVVAVQETQYF,TRBV5-5,once,TRBD1,TRBJ2-5